The 4 T cell receptor beta chains given below trace back to one sample, sequenced in a study of T cell responses to AZD1222 COVID-19 vaccine. TCRdb keeps only in-frame clones here, not all; method: immunoSEQ multiplex PCR. The profile covers roughly 150,000 clones, with 90% to 95% appearing a single time and around 5% taken by the ten largest. The sample was peripheral blood, taken on day 0 of AZD1222 vaccination. These receptors were taken from an adult in good health.

The chain links TRBV15 to TRBJ2-1, with D possibly being TRBD2 (5 bases). The length of the CDR3 is 15 residues. The V gene's germline CDR1 is LNHNV and CDR2 YYDKDF (reference sequence). The V gene lost 1 base and the J gene lost 12 bases, with 19 bases spanning the gap. Here the CDR3 reads CATSRGNLDLEGQFF. As DNA, the CDR3 is TGTGCCACCAGCAGAGGTAACCTAGATCTAGAGGGGCAGTTCTTC. Full variable domain (outside the CDR3, taken from reference TRBV15 and TRBJ2-1): DAMVIQNPRYQVTQFGKPVTLSCSQTLNHNVMYWYQQKSSQAPKLLFHYYDKDFNNEADTPDNFQSRRPNTSFCFLDIRSPGLGDTAMYLCATSRGNLDLEGQFFGPGTRLTVL.

V is TRBV28 and J is TRBJ1-6; D remains ambiguous. V was pared by 6 bases and J by 8 bases, with 8 bases between. The germline V gene has CDR1 MDHEN and CDR2 SYDVKM. The CDR3 consists of 12 residues. The CDR3 sequence is CASRYSHSPLHF. The DNA for the CDR3 is TGTGCCAGCAGATACTCACATTCACCCCTCCACTTT.

CDR3 sequence reads: CASSRSYPGQASYNEQFF. DNA of the CDR3: TGTGCCAGCAGCCGGTCTTACCCCGGACAGGCCTCCTACAATGAGCAGTTCTTC. The gene calls are TRBV7-3 and TRBJ2-1; the match to TRBD1 covers 7 bases. The CDR3 totals 18 residues. V was clipped by 5 bases and J by 0 bases; unmatched bases: 13. Germline CDR1 is SGHTA and CDR2 is FQGTGA.

This clone was observed a single time. This chain connects TRBV25-1 to TRBJ1-1; unclear D gene. Deletions cut 6 bases from V and 2 bases from J, with 4 bases between. This CDR3 is 11 amino acids long. Germline V CDR1 and CDR2: MGHDK, SYGVNS. CDR3 nucleotide sequence: TGTGCCAGCAGACGAAACACTGAAGCTTTCTTT. Translating it yields CASRRNTEAFF.